The 13 T cell receptor beta chains given below trace back to one sample, sequenced in a study of human T cells and chemical hapten exposure. Time point: pre-sensitization, week 0. Described treatment: therapeutic diphenylcyclopropenone sensitization with weekly scalp DPC. TCRdb independently ran MiXCR on the RACE reads; one entry per CDR3 protein. The sample lists roughly 380,000 distinct CDR3 sequences; roughly 5% were seen once. This specimen was whole blood, taken in connection with sensitization to the hapten diphenylcyclopropenone (DPC). Every receptor here comes from a woman in her forties or fifties with alopecia areata. Some clones in this sample may be carry-over from other donors' samples.

The genes are TRBV7-2 and TRBJ1-2; D is uncertain. The V gene's germline CDR1 is SGHTA and CDR2 FQGNSA. The CDR3 sequence is 14 residues long. V lost 6 bases to trimming and J lost 4 bases, with 15 bases between them. The CDR3 DNA reads as TGTGCCAGCAGTCAACCCGGTTCTGGCTATGGCTACACCTTC. Translation gives CASSQPGSGYGYTF.

The sample holds many counts of this clonotype. J is TRBJ1-4 and V is TRBV3-1; D possibly corresponds to TRBD1 (6 bases). CDR1 and CDR2 (germline): LGHDT, YNNKEL (reference sequence). The length of the CDR3 is 15 residues. V dropped 1 base and J dropped 3 bases, with 9 bases sitting between them. CDR3 coding DNA: TGTGCCAGCAGCCAAGCTACAGGGCCTAATGAAAAACTGTTTTTT. This sequence encodes CASSQATGPNEKLFF. The whole variable domain, filled in from reference TRBV3-1 and TRBJ1-4, reads DTAVSQTPKYLVTQMGNDKSIKCEQNLGHDTMYWYKQDSKKFLKIMFSYNNKELIINETVPNRFSPKSPDKAHLNLHINSLELGDSAVYFCASSQATGPNEKLFFGSGTQLSVL.

The genes are TRBV7-8 and TRBJ1-5, with D uncertain. V was pared by 5 bases and J by 3 bases, with 20 bases between. The germline gives CDR1 SGHVS, CDR2 FQNEAQ. The CDR3 is made up of 17 amino acids. CDR3 in amino acids: CASSLGRISPPNQPQHF. In nucleotides, the CDR3 is TGTGCCAGCAGCCTAGGCAGGATTTCCCCCCCCAATCAGCCCCAGCATTTT.

CDR3 protein: CASTPPVSSGANVLTF. CDR3 DNA sequence: TGTGCCAGCACCCCACCAGTAAGCTCTGGGGCCAACGTCCTGACTTTC. The chain joins TRBV28 to TRBJ2-6, with D unclear. Germline CDR1 and CDR2: MDHEN and SYDVKM. The CDR3 is 16 amino acids. V was pared by 7 bases and J by 0 bases, with 13 bases between.

This clonotype showed up just a few times. The V call is TRBV7-6, the J call TRBJ1-1, with D possibly matching TRBD1 (6 bases). There are 14 residues in the CDR3. Germline CDR1 SGHVS, CDR2 FNYEAQ. Trimming stripped 4 bases from V and 2 bases from J, with 11 bases between. The CDR3: CASSSPQGNTEAFF. The DNA for the CDR3 is TGTGCCAGCAGCTCACCACAGGGAAACACTGAAGCTTTCTTT.

The chain carries TRBV11-3 and TRBJ2-7, with D perhaps TRBD1 (6 bases). V was shortened by 4 bases and J by 2 bases, with 12 bases between the two germline ends. Germline CDR1 and CDR2: SGHNT and YENEEA. The CDR3 consists of 14 residues. The DNA of the CDR3 is TGTGCCAGCAGCTCAGGGGACGGAGCCTACGAGCAGTACTTC. It yields the protein CASSSGDGAYEQYF.

This clonotype was detected ten times or more. V gene TRBV5-6 combines with J gene TRBJ2-1; the D is unclear. The V gene's germline CDR1 is SGHDT and CDR2 YYEEEE. Between the trimmed V and J ends, which lost 4 bases and 7 bases, there was a span of 9 bases. The CDR3 totals 12 residues. The CDR3 loop is CASSAADNEQFF. CDR3 sequence (DNA): TGTGCCAGCAGCGCGGCAGATAATGAGCAGTTCTTC. Full variable domain (missing parts from reference TRBV5-6 and TRBJ2-1): DAGVTQSPTHLIKTRGQQVTLRCSPKSGHDTVSWYQQALGQGPQFIFQYYEEEERQRGNFPDRFSGHQFPNYSSELNVNALLLGDSALYLCASSAADNEQFFGPGTRLTVL.

This clonotype was detected ten times or more. The rearrangement links TRBV5-1 to TRBJ1-2, with 8 bases fitting TRBD1. The CDR3 has 14 residues. V lost 5 bases and J lost 4; bases outside the gene matches: 7. Germline V gene lookup returns CDR1 SGHRS and CDR2 YFSETQ. The CDR3 here is CASSYGQGFYGYTF. CDR3 sequence (DNA): TGCGCCAGCAGTTACGGACAGGGCTTCTATGGCTACACCTTC.

The V call is TRBV6-5, the J call TRBJ2-5; possibly TRBD1 for D (5 bases). Looked up from germline, CDR1 is MNHEY and CDR2 is SVGAGI. V shed 2 bases and J shed 1 base, with 20 bases lying between them. CDR3 length: 18 amino acids. Written as DNA, the CDR3 is TGTGCCAGCAGTTACGCCCCGCAGGGAAAAGGCCCCCAAGAGACCCAGTACTTC. It translates to CASSYAPQGKGPQETQYF.

The chain combines TRBV9 with TRBJ1-4, with D possibly being TRBD1 (5 bases). Germline values: CDR1 SGDLS, CDR2 YYNGEE. V lost 0 bases and J 6 bases, leaving 12 bases between the germline ends. The CDR3 loop spans 15 amino acids. The DNA of the CDR3 is TGTGCCAGCAGCGTAGCTGGGGGTCTCGATGAAAAACTGTTTTTT. This gives the protein CASSVAGGLDEKLFF.

This clonotype was counted ten times or more. This chain uses TRBV20-1 with TRBJ1-2; D gene ambiguous. V was clipped by 1 base and J by 4 bases, with 4 bases between them. The length of the CDR3 is 11 residues. CDR1 and CDR2 from the germline V gene are DFQATT and SNEGSKA (reference sequence). This CDR3 reads CSARGTYGYTF. The CDR3 coding sequence is TGCAGTGCTAGAGGGACCTATGGCTACACCTTC.

This clonotype showed up just a few times. The genes are TRBV20-1 and TRBJ2-7; D is perhaps TRBD2 (6 bases). The CDR3 contains 14 residues. CDR1 is DFQATT and CDR2 is SNEGSKA in the germline V gene (reference sequence). V dropped 0 bases and J dropped 1 base, with 10 bases sitting between them. The CDR3 spells CSARDPRGSYEQYF. CDR3 bases: TGCAGTGCTAGAGATCCGCGGGGATCCTACGAGCAGTACTTC.

This clonotype was recorded a few times. CDR3 sequence reads: CASSLGGRSQPQHF. CDR3 bases: TGTGCCAGCAGCTTAGGGGGCAGGTCCCAGCCCCAGCATTTT. This sequence joins TRBV7-9 and TRBJ1-5, with D possibly matching TRBD1 (5 bases). The CDR3 contains 14 residues. The V end lost 1 base, the J end lost 7 bases, and 11 bases lay between the germline ends. The germline CDR1 and CDR2 sequences are SEHNR and FQNEAQ (reference sequence).